One sample yielded the 24 T cell receptor beta chains listed below, sequenced in a study of cytomegalovirus exposure and HLA in healthy donors. This table comes from immunoSEQ multiplex PCR, and its TCRdb copy is limited to in-frame clones, with some not included. Here the sample spans about 300,000 clones, more than 75% being singletons. The specimen sequenced was PBMCs. Source of these receptors: a woman under 30 in good health and CMV-seronegative.

The CDR3 DNA sequence: TGTGCCAGTAGTAGGGACAGGGATTTTGGCTACACCTTC. It yields the protein CASSRDRDFGYTF. The chain links TRBV19 to TRBJ1-2; 9 bases are a match to TRBD1. The length of the CDR3 is 13 residues. Germline V gene data show CDR1 as LNHDA and CDR2 as SQIVND (reference sequence). The J segment lost 7 bases and the V segment lost 4 bases, leaving 4 bases of the junction unmatched.

The CDR3 DNA reads as TGTGCCAGCAGGTCTGGACAGTATGGCTACACCTTC. Its protein is CASRSGQYGYTF. The V gene is TRBV7-8, the J gene TRBJ1-2; a possible D gene is TRBD1 (6 bases). The CDR3 has 12 amino acids. CDR1 is SGHVS and CDR2 is FQNEAQ in the germline V gene. Trimming stripped 6 bases from V and 5 bases from J, with 10 bases between.

The chain uses TRBV27 and TRBJ2-2, with 14 bases matching TRBD2. Germline V gives CDR1 MNHEY, CDR2 SMNVEV (reference sequence). The CDR3 has 16 residues. The junction had 4 bases not matched to a gene; V was cut back by 6 bases and J by 4 bases. The CDR3 loop reads CASRRLAGGVTGELFF. The CDR3, as DNA: TGTGCCAGCAGGAGACTAGCGGGAGGGGTCACCGGGGAGCTGTTTTTT.

CDR3 DNA sequence: TGTGCCCCGCCGGGGACTCTATGTTACGAGCAGTACTTC. This translates into CAPPGTLCYEQYF. The V gene is TRBV25-1, the J gene TRBJ2-7; maybe TRBD2 (6 bases). Germline assignment: CDR1 MGHDK and CDR2 SYGVNS. The CDR3 extends over 13 amino acids. The V and J ends lost 11 bases and 4 bases respectively, with 18 bases between them.

The chain is built from TRBV19 and TRBJ2-1; D not resolved. V was pared by 3 bases and J by 10 bases, with 13 bases between. This CDR3 comprises 13 residues. Germline CDR1 LNHDA, CDR2 SQIVND (reference sequence). The CDR3 spells CASSMLPTMEQFF. CDR3 DNA: TGTGCCAGTAGTATGCTTCCCACAATGGAGCAGTTCTTC. The entire variable domain, with the rest obtained from reference TRBV19 and TRBJ2-1, is as follows: DGGITQSPKYLFRKEGQNVTLSCEQNLNHDAMYWYRQDPGQGLRLIYYSQIVNDFQKGDIAEGYSVSREKKESFPLTVTSAQKNPTAFYLCASSMLPTMEQFFGPGTRLTVL.

The chain uses TRBV15 and TRBJ2-2; TRBD2 agrees at 13 bases. Germline trimming cut 7 bases from V and 6 bases from J; bases unmatched to any gene: 8. The CDR3 is 16 residues long. Germline lookup yields CDR1 LNHNV and CDR2 YYDKDF (reference sequence). The CDR3 loop is CATTQLGLAGPGELFF. The CDR3 DNA reads TGTGCCACCACCCAGTTGGGACTAGCGGGACCCGGGGAGCTGTTTTTT. The entire variable domain, with the rest obtained from reference TRBV15 and TRBJ2-2, is as follows: DAMVIQNPRYQVTQFGKPVTLSCSQTLNHNVMYWYQQKSSQAPKLLFHYYDKDFNNEADTPDNFQSRRPNTSFCFLDIRSPGLGDTAMYLCATTQLGLAGPGELFFGEGSRLTVL.

This rearrangement joins TRBV2 to TRBJ2-1; 8 positions match TRBD2. V was clipped by 7 bases and J by 6 bases; unmatched bases: 11. The CDR3 loop spans 15 amino acids. CDR1 and CDR2 (germline): SNHLY, FYNNEI. The CDR3 sequence is CASTRRSGSVNEQFF. In DNA form, the CDR3 reads TGTGCCAGCACCCGACGAAGCGGGAGCGTCAATGAGCAGTTCTTC.

This clone has just one count. This sequence joins TRBV5-4 and TRBJ2-7; possible D gene TRBD2, 5 bases. Germline loops: CDR1 SGHNT, CDR2 YYREEE (reference sequence). This CDR3 is built from 14 residues. V was pared by 0 bases and J by 3 bases, with 10 bases between. The CDR3 DNA follows: TGTGCCAGCAGCTTGGATCCTAGCAGCTACGAGCAGTACTTC. The encoded protein is CASSLDPSSYEQYF.

V gene TRBV2 combines with J gene TRBJ2-7, with TRBD1 as a possible D gene (5 bases). Trimming stripped 0 bases from V and 6 bases from J, with 9 bases between. Germline CDR1 reads SNHLY; CDR2 reads FYNNEI. The CDR3 is 13 residues long. The CDR3 DNA reads as TGTGCCAGCAGTGAAGCGCTGGGGCGCGAGCAGTACTTC. This codes for CASSEALGREQYF.

The chain uses TRBV6-1 and TRBJ1-1; D is uncertain. Trimming took 7 bases from V and 1 from J, leaving 16 bases between them. Germline V CDR1 and CDR2: MNHNS, SASEGT. The CDR3 is 15 amino acids. CDR3 coding DNA: TGTGCCAGCAAGCGGATACCGACGGAGAACACTGAAGCTTTCTTT. Translation: CASKRIPTENTEAFF.

With respect to this clone: Other nucleotide sequences from this sample produce the same CDR3. The chain couples TRBV5-1 to TRBJ2-7; 9 bases fit TRBD2. Looked up from germline, CDR1 is SGHRS and CDR2 is YFSETQ. The CDR3 runs to 14 residues. The junction had 1 base not matched to a gene; V was cut back by 2 bases and J by 1 base. Written as DNA, the CDR3 is TGCGCCAGCAGCTTTAGCGGGAGTTCCTACGAGCAGTACTTC. It specifies CASSFSGSSYEQYF.

This sequence joins TRBV23-1 and TRBJ2-3; the D gene is possibly TRBD1 (6 bases). TRBV23-1 is recorded as an ORF, its role being uncertain. The CDR3 has 15 residues. V was pared by 4 bases and J by 7 bases, with 18 bases between. The CDR3 sequence: CASSLEGDPKNTQYF. The CDR3 bases are TGCGCCAGCAGTCTCGAGGGGGATCCTAAGAATACGCAGTATTTT.

The chain links TRBV9 to TRBJ2-3; the match to TRBD2 covers 12 bases. Per germline, CDR1 SGDLS and CDR2 YYNGEE. With 4 bases clipped from V and 2 bases from J, the junction kept 5 bases outside the gene matches. This CDR3 spans 16 amino acids. The CDR3 sequence is CASSPGTSGFTDTQYF. In DNA form, the CDR3 reads TGTGCCAGCAGCCCCGGGACTAGCGGGTTCACAGATACGCAGTATTTT.

This chain joins TRBV25-1 and TRBJ1-2; perhaps TRBD1 as D (5 bases). The CDR3 totals 12 residues. Trimming stripped 11 bases from V and 3 bases from J, with 13 bases between. The V gene's germline CDR1 is MGHDK and CDR2 SYGVNS. CDR3 coding DNA: TGTGCCTCCCGGGGGGAGGACTATGGCTACACCTTC. Translating it yields CASRGEDYGYTF.

A few counts support this clone. Within the sample, other DNA sequences also encode this same CDR3. The rearrangement links TRBV30 to TRBJ1-1; D ambiguous. Trimming took 3 bases from V and 1 from J, leaving 9 bases between them. CDR3 length equals 13 residues. CDR1 and CDR2 from the germline V gene are GTSNPN and SVGIG (reference sequence). This CDR3 reads CAWSARGNTEAFF. The CDR3 DNA reads as TGTGCCTGGAGCGCCCGGGGGAACACTGAAGCTTTCTTT.

The J gene is TRBJ2-1, the V gene TRBV7-9; no firm D call. With 2 bases removed from V and 5 bases from J, the gap between germline ends came to 4 bases. Germline CDR1 and CDR2: SEHNR and FQNEAQ (reference sequence). The CDR3 is made up of 12 amino acids. CDR3 bases: TGTGCCAGCAGCTTACAGGACAATGAGCAGTTCTTC. It encodes CASSLQDNEQFF.

The J gene is TRBJ1-2, the V gene TRBV28; TRBD1 agrees at 9 bases. The CDR3 covers 15 residues. The ends lost 5 bases at V and 10 bases at J; junction bases unmatched: 14. CDR1 is MDHEN, CDR2 SYDVKM, per germline. The CDR3 reads CASSLRMGTGIFYTF. In DNA form, the CDR3 reads TGTGCCAGCAGTCTCAGAATGGGGACAGGGATTTTCTACACCTTC.

This chain connects TRBV5-4 to TRBJ2-3, with 12 nucleotides matching TRBD2. This CDR3 contains 16 residues. Germline loops: CDR1 SGHNT, CDR2 YYREEE (reference sequence). J gave up 4 bases and V 5 bases, and 8 bases lay outside the gene matches. The CDR3 region has the DNA TGTGCCAGCAGTCTCGGAACTAGCGGGAGGTCAGATACGCAGTATTTT. The encoded protein is CASSLGTSGRSDTQYF.

This clone showed up just once. V is TRBV6-5 and J is TRBJ1-1, with 8 bases fitting TRBD1. CDR1 and CDR2 (germline): MNHEY, SVGAGI. The CDR3 consists of 14 residues. V gave up 5 bases and J gave up 6 bases; unmatched junction bases: 8. The CDR3 region has the DNA TGTGCCAGCAGTAAGGCAGGGGGCAGCGCTGAAGCTTTCTTT. Translation gives CASSKAGGSAEAFF.

The chain recombines TRBV27 with TRBJ1-5; 11 bases agree with TRBD1. Germline CDR1 is MNHEY and CDR2 is SMNVEV (reference sequence). Trimming at V came to 5 bases and at J to 6 bases, leaving 6 bases not matched to a gene. The CDR3 has 15 amino acids. This chain's CDR3 is CASSPPGTGGQPQHF. The CDR3 nucleotides read TGTGCCAGCAGTCCCCCCGGGACAGGGGGTCAGCCCCAGCATTTT.

This sequence joins TRBV28 and TRBJ1-5; maybe TRBD1 (6 bases). Per germline, CDR1 MDHEN and CDR2 SYDVKM. CDR3 size: 15 residues. V was pared by 2 bases and J by 5 bases, with 13 bases between. As DNA, the CDR3 is TGTGCCAGCAGTTTAGATACGGCAGGGGATCAGCCCCAGCATTTT. This gives the protein CASSLDTAGDQPQHF.

The chain has TRBV27 and TRBJ1-4; D is uncertain. The V end was cut by 7 bases, the J end by 5 bases, with 11 bases between. Germline values: CDR1 MNHEY, CDR2 SMNVEV (reference sequence). The CDR3 is made up of 13 amino acids. The CDR3 DNA reads TGTGCCAGCAACCGGGGTCCCAATGAAAAACTGTTTTTT. This sequence encodes CASNRGPNEKLFF. Based on the CDR3 plus reference TRBV27 and TRBJ1-4, the full variable domain is EAQVTQNPRYLITVTGKKLTVTCSQNMNHEYMSWYRQDPGLGLRQIYYSMNVEVTDKGDVPEGYKVSRKEKRNFPLILESPSPNQTSLYFCASNRGPNEKLFFGSGTQLSVL.

The genes are TRBV6-5 and TRBJ1-5; 8 bases are a match to TRBD1. V gave up 4 bases and J gave up 5 bases; unmatched junction bases: 10. Germline V CDR1 and CDR2: MNHEY, SVGAGI. The CDR3 sequence is 16 residues long. CDR3 sequence: CASSFRADRVDQPQHF. CDR3 in DNA: TGTGCCAGCAGTTTTAGAGCGGACAGGGTGGATCAGCCCCAGCATTTT.

This chain joins TRBV5-1 and TRBJ1-2; TRBD1 aligns across 8 bases. The V and J ends lost 4 bases and 5 bases, in that order; junction bases with no gene match: 10. Germline assignment: CDR1 SGHRS and CDR2 YFSETQ. The CDR3 consists of 15 residues. In DNA form, the CDR3 reads TGCGCCAGCAGCGCAGACGGACAGGGAAGTTATGGCTACACCTTC. Translation gives CASSADGQGSYGYTF. Variable domain in full (rest from reference TRBV5-1 and TRBJ1-2): KAGVTQTPRYLIKTRGQQVTLSCSPISGHRSVSWYQQTPGQGLQFLFEYFSETQRNKGNFPGRFSGRQFSNSRSEMNVSTLELGDSALYLCASSADGQGSYGYTFGSGTRLTVV.